This TCR beta chain was sequenced for a study of T cells after yellow fever vaccination. TCRdb processed the 5' RACE reads anew with MiXCR; each CDR3 protein has one entry. The data contain some 500,000 distinct CDR3 sequences, less than 15% of them singletons. The CDR3 is 17 amino acids. Losses at the gene ends were 2 bases for V and 2 bases for J; bases not matched to a gene: 11. Germline loops: CDR1 SGHRS, CDR2 YFSETQ. This chain connects TRBV5-1 to TRBJ2-5, with 8 bases that match TRBD2. The TCR originated in a young man who received the YFV17D yellow fever vaccine. The material sequenced was PBMCs, taken on the day of the yellow fever booster vaccination. CDR3 bases: TGCGCCAGCAGCTTTGCGAGCGGGGGACTTATTCAAGAGACCCAGTACTTC. Protein: CASSFASGGLIQETQYF. Combining the CDR3 with reference TRBV5-1 and TRBJ2-5 gives the whole variable domain KAGVTQTPRYLIKTRGQQVTLSCSPISGHRSVSWYQQTPGQGLQFLFEYFSETQRNKGNFPGRFSGRQFSNSRSEMNVSTLELGDSALYLCASSFASGGLIQETQYFGPGTRLLVL.